These 19 T cell receptor beta chains originate from one sample sequenced in a study of T-cell memory formation after mild COVID-19. TCRdb used MiXCR to reprocess the 5' RACE reads, holding one entry per CDR3 protein. Among about 430,000 distinct CDR3 sequences, more than 15% were seen once, and the ten largest hold about a fifth. Sequencing used PBMCs or a T cell subset sorted from them (not recorded which). Source of these receptors: a man aged 18-30 years who had mild COVID-19 (a few samples of this study predate the infection). Cell type and time point are not known.

The gene calls are TRBV9 and TRBJ1-1; 7 positions agree with TRBD1. The CDR3 sequence is 16 residues long. J lost 4 bases, V lost 4 bases, and 13 bases had no gene match. The germline V gene encodes CDR1 SGDLS and CDR2 YYNGEE. CDR3 loop: CASSSTGEFSGTEAFF. The CDR3 nucleotides are TGTGCCAGCAGCTCAACAGGGGAATTTAGCGGCACTGAAGCTTTCTTT.

V is TRBV27 and J is TRBJ1-5; D not resolved. This CDR3 contains 14 residues. Germline CDR1 MNHEY, CDR2 SMNVEV (reference sequence). The V end lost 8 bases, the J end lost 1 base, and 12 bases lay between the germline ends. CDR3 DNA: TGTGCCAGCTCCCGAGATCTAAGCAATCAGCCCCAGCATTTT. Translated, it gives CASSRDLSNQPQHF.

The gene calls are TRBV5-1 and TRBJ1-5; no definite D call. V was shortened by 4 bases and J by 2 bases, with 10 bases between the two germline ends. CDR1 is SGHRS, CDR2 YFSETQ, per germline. This CDR3 has 14 residues. This CDR3 reads CASSVDAGNQPQHF. CDR3 nucleotides: TGCGCCAGCAGCGTGGATGCGGGCAATCAGCCCCAGCATTTT.

The table lists this clonotype with a few counts. V is TRBV10-3 and J is TRBJ2-3; TRBD2 aligns across 7 bases. The CDR3 loop spans 14 amino acids. Trimming removed 6 bases from V and 4 bases from J; junction bases left unmatched: 7. Germline CDR1 is ENHRY and CDR2 is SYGVKD. The CDR3 DNA reads as TGTGCCATCAGCCCAGGCGGGGGATCAGATACGCAGTATTTT. The encoded protein is CAISPGGGSDTQYF.

The gene calls are TRBV11-2 and TRBJ2-7, with a tentative D call TRBD1 (5 bases). Germline loops: CDR1 SGHAT, CDR2 FQNNGV. The V end lost 5 bases, the J end lost 3 bases, and 11 bases lay between the germline ends. This CDR3 contains 13 residues. The CDR3 nucleotides are TGTGCCAGCAGCATGACAGTTGGCTACGAGCAGTACGTC. Translating it yields CASSMTVGYEQYV.

The chain recombines TRBV27 with TRBJ1-2; 8 nucleotides line up with TRBD1. This CDR3 is built from 12 residues. V shed 5 bases, J shed 6 bases, and the junction held 2 bases outside the gene matches. Per the germline V gene, CDR1 is MNHEY and CDR2 is SMNVEV (reference sequence). This CDR3 reads CASSGQGHGYTF. The CDR3 nucleotides are TGTGCCAGCAGTGGACAGGGCCATGGCTACACCTTC.

The chain combines TRBV7-2 with TRBJ2-1, with TRBD2 matching over 10 bases. The CDR3 length is 15 residues. CDR1 is SGHTA and CDR2 is FQGNSA in the germline V gene. The ends lost 5 bases at V and 3 bases at J; junction bases unmatched: 4. The CDR3: CASSITSGDYNEQFF. CDR3 nucleotide sequence: TGTGCCAGCAGCATTACTAGCGGGGACTACAATGAGCAGTTCTTC.

The rearrangement links TRBV6-5 to TRBJ2-7; TRBD1 matches at 9 bases. Germline V gene lookup returns CDR1 MNHEY and CDR2 SVGAGI. The CDR3 runs 15 residues. Germline trimming cut 2 bases from V and 2 bases from J; bases unmatched to any gene: 4. CDR3 DNA sequence: TGTGCCAGCAGTTACGACGGGACAGGGACCTACGAGCAGTACTTC. Its translation is CASSYDGTGTYEQYF.

This chain connects TRBV4-1 to TRBJ2-1, with D unresolved. There are 13 residues in the CDR3. The germline V gene encodes CDR1 MGHRA and CDR2 YSYEKL. Trimming cost V 0 bases and J 6 bases, with 6 bases left between them. This CDR3 is CASSQDPFNEQFF. Written as DNA, the CDR3 is TGCGCCAGCAGCCAAGATCCGTTCAATGAGCAGTTCTTC.

This clonotype was recorded a few times. The chain joins TRBV5-1 to TRBJ1-2; D unresolved. The CDR3 sequence is 15 residues long. In germline, CDR1 is SGHRS, CDR2 YFSETQ. V lost 2 bases, J lost 0 bases, and 11 bases lay in between. The DNA of the CDR3 is TGCGCCAGCAGCTTTACTCCCGGACCTAACTATGGCTACACCTTC. This encodes CASSFTPGPNYGYTF.

The chain uses TRBV5-1 and TRBJ2-3; 8 bases are a match to TRBD2. The CDR3 runs to 15 residues. The V and J ends lost 3 bases and 2 bases, in that order; junction bases with no gene match: 5. Germline V gene lookup returns CDR1 SGHRS and CDR2 YFSETQ. DNA of the CDR3: TGCGCCAGCAGCTATAGCGGGGCCCCCACAGATACGCAGTATTTT. It codes for CASSYSGAPTDTQYF.

This clonotype was recorded a few times. The gene calls are TRBV11-2 and TRBJ1-2; a weak D match, TRBD1 (6 bases). V lost 4 bases, J lost 1 base, and 16 bases lay in between. The CDR3 covers 16 residues. Germline assignment: CDR1 SGHAT and CDR2 FQNNGV. The CDR3 bases are TGTGCCAGCAGCTGGGCTCATGCAGGGGATAACTATGGCTACACCTTC. Translating gives CASSWAHAGDNYGYTF.

This chain joins TRBV3-1 and TRBJ2-3; TRBD2 matches at 7 bases. The CDR3 is 17 amino acids. The germline gives CDR1 LGHDT, CDR2 YNNKEL (reference sequence). V was pared by 0 bases and J by 6 bases, with 12 bases of the junction left unmatched. CDR3 DNA: TGTGCCAGCAGCCAAGAATCTGGGGACTACCTTCCGGATACGCAGTATTTT. Amino acid sequence: CASSQESGDYLPDTQYF.

The genes are TRBV4-3 and TRBJ2-4, with 10 positions matching TRBD1. The CDR3 has 17 residues. Germline CDR1 reads LGHNA; CDR2 reads YSLEER. V shed 3 bases, J shed 6 bases, and the junction held 11 bases outside the gene matches. The CDR3 reads CASSHGSVGQGTNIQYF. CDR3 sequence (DNA): TGCGCCAGCAGCCACGGTAGCGTGGGACAGGGGACAAACATTCAGTACTTC.

The chain employs TRBV6-1 and TRBJ2-2; possibly TRBD2 for D (5 bases). V was cut by 4 bases and J by 8 bases, with 23 bases left in between. The CDR3 covers 17 residues. CDR1 is MNHNS and CDR2 is SASEGT in the germline V gene. This CDR3 reads CASSGLTRLIVLGELFF. For the CDR3, the DNA is TGTGCCAGCAGTGGACTTACTAGGCTGATTGTTTTGGGGGAGCTGTTTTTT.

The rearrangement uses TRBV6-2 or TRBV6-3 and TRBJ2-2; D gene ambiguous. V lost 2 bases to trimming and J lost 6 bases, with 4 bases between them. Germline lookup yields CDR1 MNHEY and CDR2 SVGEGT. The CDR3 covers 12 residues. CDR3 in amino acids: CASSYPAGELFF. The CDR3 nucleotides read TGTGCCAGCAGTTACCCGGCCGGGGAGCTGTTTTTT.

This clonotype was observed a handful of times. The chain combines TRBV7-8 with TRBJ1-2; weak D call: TRBD1 (6 bases). The CDR3 is 13 residues long. Germline V gene lookup returns CDR1 SGHVS and CDR2 FQNEAQ. With 5 bases removed from V and 3 bases from J, the gap between germline ends came to 10 bases. CDR3 DNA: TGTGCCAGCAGCCTGGACAGCTACTATGGCTACACCTTC. Encoded protein: CASSLDSYYGYTF.

This clonotype was observed a few times. V usage is TRBV6-1 and J usage is TRBJ2-7; TRBD2 might be the D (6 bases). Trimming took 8 bases from V and 0 from J, leaving 11 bases between them. Germline lookup yields CDR1 MNHNS and CDR2 SASEGT. The CDR3 contains 13 residues. The CDR3: CASLWDSSYEQYF. For the CDR3, the DNA is TGTGCCAGCCTATGGGACTCCTCCTACGAGCAGTACTTC.

The J gene is TRBJ2-5, the V gene TRBV12-3 or TRBV12-4, with D hard to call. The CDR3 has 14 amino acids. V dropped 3 bases and J dropped 2 bases, with 10 bases sitting between them. This chain's CDR3 is CASSFIGRQETQYF. The DNA for the CDR3 is TGTGCCAGCAGTTTTATAGGCCGTCAAGAGACCCAGTACTTC.